This T cell receptor beta chain stems from a study of CD8 T cells in ankylosing spondylitis (dated by TCRdb to about 2017). About the investigation overall: The study profiled T cell receptor beta repertoires in healthy donors and ankylosing spondylitis patients to find disease-linked TCR variants. In total, the full study cohort was made up of some 100 healthy donors and some 26 ankylosing spondylitis patients. Peripheral blood samples were taken, and synovial fluid was additionally collected from ankylosing spondylitis patients. The study at large found these results: Some motif variants were previously reported in synovial fluid and blood of reactive arthritis patients, suggesting common disease-initiation mechanisms. The disease-linked clones had a CD8+ phenotype and were found at relatively low frequencies in peripheral blood. According to the report, matched synovial fluid samples from ankylosing spondylitis patients were significantly enriched for the disease-linked clones. A TCR beta motif made up of several highly homologous amino acid variants appeared to be characteristic of blood from ankylosing spondylitis patients.

The CDR3 starts with the cysteine, ends with the phenylalanine, and has 14 residues. The kept DNA is CDR3 alone, 42 bases in frame from the first base. The CDR1 and CDR2 encoded by the germline V gene are WSHSY and SAAADI. Trimming leaves V shorter by 0 bases and J shorter by 5 bases, with the junction holding 2 bases beyond the gene matches. Sequencing instrument: Illumina HiSeq 2500. TCR beta libraries were prepared by quantitative 5'-RACE with molecular barcodes. Per the authors' processing: Disease-linked TCR variants were identified with a new computational method built on a probabilistic model of VDJ rearrangement. The public sequencing data were trimmed at Q25 with fastp and processed into clonotypes with MiXCR by TCRdb, which kept only in-frame beta chains. Each CDR3 protein gets just one entry, which takes the most common genes and DNA from the rows behind it. TCRdb, not the original authors, processed these V and J calls. This sample comprises roughly 240,000 distinct CDR3 sequences, 30% to 40% of them detected only once. The top ten clonotypes cover around 4.2% of the sample.

As to this clonotype: Its antigen remains unidentified. No clone much larger than this one lies a single base away; base qualities are absent.

The sequenced sample consisted of blood, either unsorted or a sorted T cell fraction (not recorded which). This TCR was recovered from a male donor with ankylosing spondylitis or in good health (not recorded which). Recombination connected TRBV10-2 to TRBJ2-5; 8 of the junction bases match TRBD2. The CDR3 reads as follows: CASSESPGGETQYF. The nucleotide sequence is TGCGCCAGCAGTGAGTCGCCGGGAGGGGAGACCCAGTACTTC.